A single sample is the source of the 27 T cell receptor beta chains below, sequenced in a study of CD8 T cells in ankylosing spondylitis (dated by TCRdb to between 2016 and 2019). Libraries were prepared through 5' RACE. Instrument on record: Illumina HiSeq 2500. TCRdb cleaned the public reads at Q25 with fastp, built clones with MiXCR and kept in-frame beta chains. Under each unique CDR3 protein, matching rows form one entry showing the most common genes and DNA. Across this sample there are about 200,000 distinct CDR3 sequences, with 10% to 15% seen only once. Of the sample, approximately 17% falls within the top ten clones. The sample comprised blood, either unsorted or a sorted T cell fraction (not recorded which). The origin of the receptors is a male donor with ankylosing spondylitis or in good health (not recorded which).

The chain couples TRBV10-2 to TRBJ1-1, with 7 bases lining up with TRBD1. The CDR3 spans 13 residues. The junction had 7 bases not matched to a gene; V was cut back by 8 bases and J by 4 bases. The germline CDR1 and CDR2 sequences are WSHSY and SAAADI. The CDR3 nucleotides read TGCGCCAGCGAACCGGGACAGTTCACTGAAGCTTTCTTT. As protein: CASEPGQFTEAFF.

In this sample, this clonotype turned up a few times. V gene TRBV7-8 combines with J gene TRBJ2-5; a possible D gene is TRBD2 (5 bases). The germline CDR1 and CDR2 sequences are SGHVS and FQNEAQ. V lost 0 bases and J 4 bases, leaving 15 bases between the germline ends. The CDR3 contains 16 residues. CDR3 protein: CASSLAPGVTGETQYF. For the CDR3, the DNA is TGTGCCAGCAGCTTAGCCCCCGGGGTTACCGGAGAGACCCAGTACTTC.

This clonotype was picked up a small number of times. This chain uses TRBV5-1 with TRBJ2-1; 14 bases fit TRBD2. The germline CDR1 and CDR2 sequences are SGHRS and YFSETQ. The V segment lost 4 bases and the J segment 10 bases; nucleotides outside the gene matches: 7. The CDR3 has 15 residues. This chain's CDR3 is CASSAGTSGGGEQFF. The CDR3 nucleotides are TGCGCCAGCAGCGCCGGGACTAGCGGGGGCGGGGAGCAGTTCTTC.

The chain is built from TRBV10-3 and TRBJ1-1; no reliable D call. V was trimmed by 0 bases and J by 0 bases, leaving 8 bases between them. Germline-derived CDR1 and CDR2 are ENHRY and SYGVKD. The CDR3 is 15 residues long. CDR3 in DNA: TGTGCCATCAGTGAGTCGGCAGCAATGAACACTGAAGCTTTCTTT. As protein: CAISESAAMNTEAFF.

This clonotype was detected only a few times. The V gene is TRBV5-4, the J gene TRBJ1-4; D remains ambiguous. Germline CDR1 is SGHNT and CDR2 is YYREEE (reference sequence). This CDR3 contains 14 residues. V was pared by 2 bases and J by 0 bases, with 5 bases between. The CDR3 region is CASSFDATNEKLFF. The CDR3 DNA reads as TGTGCCAGCAGCTTCGATGCAACTAATGAAAAACTGTTTTTT.

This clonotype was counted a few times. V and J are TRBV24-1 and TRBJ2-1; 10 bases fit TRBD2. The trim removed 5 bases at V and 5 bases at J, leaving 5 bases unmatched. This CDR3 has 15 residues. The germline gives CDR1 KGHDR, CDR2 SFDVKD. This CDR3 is CATSAPLAGNNEQFF. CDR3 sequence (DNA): TGTGCCACCAGTGCTCCACTAGCGGGAAACAATGAGCAGTTCTTC.

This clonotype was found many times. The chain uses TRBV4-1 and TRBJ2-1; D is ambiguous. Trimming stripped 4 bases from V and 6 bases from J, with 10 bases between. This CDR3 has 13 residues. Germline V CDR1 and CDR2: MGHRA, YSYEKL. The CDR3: CASSRGSFNEQFF. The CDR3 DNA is TGCGCCAGCAGCCGAGGTAGCTTCAATGAGCAGTTCTTC.

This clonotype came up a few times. CDR3 in DNA: TGCAGTGCTATAGCTCCGGACGGGCACGAGCAGTACTTC. Translation gives CSAIAPDGHEQYF. The rearrangement uses TRBV20-1 and TRBJ2-7, with D uncertain. V was shortened by 4 bases and J by 5 bases, with 15 bases between the two germline ends. Germline V CDR1 and CDR2: DFQATT, SNEGSKA (reference sequence). CDR3 size: 13 residues.

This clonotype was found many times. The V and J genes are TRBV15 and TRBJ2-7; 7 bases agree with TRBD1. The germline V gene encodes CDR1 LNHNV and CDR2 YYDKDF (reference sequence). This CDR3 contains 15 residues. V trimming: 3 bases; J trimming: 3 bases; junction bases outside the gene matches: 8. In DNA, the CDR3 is TGTGCCACCAGCAGTGGTCGGGACAGCCTCTACGAGCAGTACTTC. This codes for CATSSGRDSLYEQYF.

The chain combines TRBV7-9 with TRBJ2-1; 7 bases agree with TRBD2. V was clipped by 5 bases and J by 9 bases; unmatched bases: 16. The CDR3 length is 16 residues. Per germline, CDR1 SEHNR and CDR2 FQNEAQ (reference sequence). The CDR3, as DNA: TGTGCCAGCAGCCCAGTTGGGGCGGGAGAGGAAGGTGAGCAGTTCTTC. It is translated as CASSPVGAGEEGEQFF.

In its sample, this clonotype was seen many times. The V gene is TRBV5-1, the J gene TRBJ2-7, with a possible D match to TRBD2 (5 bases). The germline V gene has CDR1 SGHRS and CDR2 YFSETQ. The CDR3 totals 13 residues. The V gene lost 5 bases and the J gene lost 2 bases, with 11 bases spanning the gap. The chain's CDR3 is CASRSVGAYEQYF. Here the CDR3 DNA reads TGCGCCAGCAGATCAGTCGGGGCCTACGAGCAGTACTTC.

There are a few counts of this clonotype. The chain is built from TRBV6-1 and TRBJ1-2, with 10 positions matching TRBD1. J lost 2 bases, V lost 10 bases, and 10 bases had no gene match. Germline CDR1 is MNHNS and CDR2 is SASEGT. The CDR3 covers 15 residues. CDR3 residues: CATLERGQGNYGYTF. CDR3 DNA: TGTGCCACCCTAGAAAGGGGACAGGGGAACTATGGCTACACCTTC.

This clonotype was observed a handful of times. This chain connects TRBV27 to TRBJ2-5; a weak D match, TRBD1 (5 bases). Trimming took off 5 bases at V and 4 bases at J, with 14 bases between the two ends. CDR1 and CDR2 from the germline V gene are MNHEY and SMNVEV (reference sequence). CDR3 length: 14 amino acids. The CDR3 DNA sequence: TGTGCCAGCAGTACCGACAGATGGGGAGAGACCCAGTACTTC. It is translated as CASSTDRWGETQYF.

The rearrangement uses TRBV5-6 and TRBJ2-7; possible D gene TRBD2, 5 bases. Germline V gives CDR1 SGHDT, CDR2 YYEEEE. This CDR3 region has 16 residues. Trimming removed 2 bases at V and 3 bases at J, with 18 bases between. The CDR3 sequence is CASSFDPTGNYYEQYF. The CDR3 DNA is TGTGCCAGCAGCTTCGACCCCACGGGGAATTACTACGAGCAGTACTTC.

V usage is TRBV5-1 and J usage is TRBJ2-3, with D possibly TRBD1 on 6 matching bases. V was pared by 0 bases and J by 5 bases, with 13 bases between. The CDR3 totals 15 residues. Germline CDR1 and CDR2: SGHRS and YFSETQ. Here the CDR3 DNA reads TGCGCCAGCAGCTTGGAGGTGCCGACAGGAGATACGCAGTATTTT. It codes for CASSLEVPTGDTQYF.

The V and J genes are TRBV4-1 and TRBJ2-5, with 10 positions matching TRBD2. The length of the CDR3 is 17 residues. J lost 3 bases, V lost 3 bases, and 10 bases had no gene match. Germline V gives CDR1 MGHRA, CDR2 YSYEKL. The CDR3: CASSHMRTSGWKETQYF. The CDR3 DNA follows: TGCGCCAGCAGCCACATGAGGACTAGCGGCTGGAAAGAGACCCAGTACTTC.

The CDR3 here is CASSIDRRQGFYNEQFF. The CDR3 region has the DNA TGTGCCAGTAGTATAGACAGGAGGCAGGGGTTCTACAATGAGCAGTTCTTC. The rearrangement uses TRBV19 and TRBJ2-1; tentative D call: TRBD1 (6 bases). This CDR3 comprises 17 residues. The V end lost 0 bases, the J end lost 3 bases, and 15 bases lay between the germline ends. Germline V gene lookup returns CDR1 LNHDA and CDR2 SQIVND (reference sequence).

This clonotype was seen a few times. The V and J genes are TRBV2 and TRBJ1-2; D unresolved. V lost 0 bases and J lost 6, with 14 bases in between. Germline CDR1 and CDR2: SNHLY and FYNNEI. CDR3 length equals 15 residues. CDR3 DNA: TGTGCCAGCAGTGAAGCGCTTGGAGACTGGAATGGCTACACCTTC. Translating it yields CASSEALGDWNGYTF. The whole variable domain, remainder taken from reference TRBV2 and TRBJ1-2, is EPEVTQTPSHQVTQMGQEVILRCVPISNHLYFYWYRQILGQKVEFLVSFYNNEISEKSEIFDDQFSVERPDGSNFTLKIRSTKLEDSAMYFCASSEALGDWNGYTFGSGTRLTVV.

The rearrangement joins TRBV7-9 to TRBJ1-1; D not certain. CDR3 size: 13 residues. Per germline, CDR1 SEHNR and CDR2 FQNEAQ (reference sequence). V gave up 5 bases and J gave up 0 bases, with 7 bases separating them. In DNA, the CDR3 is TGTGCCAGCAGCCCGGTCATGAACACTGAAGCTTTCTTT. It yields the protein CASSPVMNTEAFF.

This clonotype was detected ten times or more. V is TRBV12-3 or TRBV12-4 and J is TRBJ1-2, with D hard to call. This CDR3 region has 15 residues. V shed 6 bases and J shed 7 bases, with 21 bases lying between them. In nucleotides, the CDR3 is TGTGCCAGCAGCCCCGCCCTTGGTCCAACCCCTGGCTACACCTTC. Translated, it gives CASSPALGPTPGYTF.

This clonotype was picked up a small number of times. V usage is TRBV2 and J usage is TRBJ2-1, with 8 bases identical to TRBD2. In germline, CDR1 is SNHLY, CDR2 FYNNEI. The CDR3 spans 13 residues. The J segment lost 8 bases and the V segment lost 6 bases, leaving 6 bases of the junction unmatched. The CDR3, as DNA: TGTGCCAGCAGGGAGCGGGAGAGGGATGAGCAGTTCTTC. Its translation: CASRERERDEQFF.

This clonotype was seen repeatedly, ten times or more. The CDR3 region is CASSPRASGSNEQFF. The CDR3 DNA reads TGTGCCAGCAGCCCCCGCGCTAGCGGATCCAATGAGCAGTTCTTC. This chain links TRBV6-4 with TRBJ2-1; TRBD2 agrees at 7 bases. V was clipped by 6 bases and J by 6 bases; unmatched bases: 11. Germline CDR1 is MRHNA and CDR2 is SNTAGT. The CDR3 is made up of 15 amino acids.

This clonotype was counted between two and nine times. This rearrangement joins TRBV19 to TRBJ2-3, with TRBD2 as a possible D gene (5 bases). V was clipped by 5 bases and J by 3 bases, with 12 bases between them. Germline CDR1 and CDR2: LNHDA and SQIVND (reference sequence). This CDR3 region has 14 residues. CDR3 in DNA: TGTGCCAGTAGTCTCGTCGGGGATACAGATACGCAGTATTTT. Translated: CASSLVGDTDTQYF.

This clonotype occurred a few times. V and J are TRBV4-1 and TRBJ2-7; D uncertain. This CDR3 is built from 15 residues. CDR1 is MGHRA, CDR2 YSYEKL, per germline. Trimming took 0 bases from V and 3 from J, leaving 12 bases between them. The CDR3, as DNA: TGCGCCAGCAGCCAAGATAGTGGGGTTGGCTACGAGCAGTACTTC. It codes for CASSQDSGVGYEQYF.

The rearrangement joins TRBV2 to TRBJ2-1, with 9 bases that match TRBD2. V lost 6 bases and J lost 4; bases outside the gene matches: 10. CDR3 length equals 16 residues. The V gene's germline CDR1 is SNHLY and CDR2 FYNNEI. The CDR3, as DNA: TGTGCCAGCAGCGGACCAGCGGGGGGTGCTTACAATGAGCAGTTCTTC. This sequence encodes CASSGPAGGAYNEQFF.

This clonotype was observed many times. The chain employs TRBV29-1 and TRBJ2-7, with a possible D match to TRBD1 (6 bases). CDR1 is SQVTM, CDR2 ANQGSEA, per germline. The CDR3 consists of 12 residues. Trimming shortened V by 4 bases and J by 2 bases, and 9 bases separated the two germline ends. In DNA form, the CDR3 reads TGCAGCGTTGCGGACAGCCCCTACGAGCAGTACTTC. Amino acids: CSVADSPYEQYF.

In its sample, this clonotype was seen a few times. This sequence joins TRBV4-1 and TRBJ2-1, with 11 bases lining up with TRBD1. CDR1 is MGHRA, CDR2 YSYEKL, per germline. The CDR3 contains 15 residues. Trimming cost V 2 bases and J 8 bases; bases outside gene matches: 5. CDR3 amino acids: CASSQTGQGDYEQFF. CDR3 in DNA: TGCGCCAGCAGCCAAACGGGACAGGGGGACTATGAGCAGTTCTTC.